This T cell receptor (beta chain) was identified in a study of T cells after yellow fever vaccination. This clonotype occurred a few times. The CDR3 sequence is 15 residues long. V was pared by 1 base and J by 2 bases, with 11 bases between. CDR1 and CDR2 from the germline V gene are SGHRS and YFSETQ. MiXCR, applied by TCRdb to the 5' RACE reads, yields one record per CDR3 protein. This table holds under 250,000 distinct CDR3 sequences, approximately 3.3% found once. The origin of this receptor is a man younger than 30 who received the YFV17D yellow fever vaccine. The sequencing here drew on CD4+ T cells sorted from PBMCs, taken 10 days after the yellow fever booster vaccination. This chain uses TRBV5-1 with TRBJ2-3; D is ambiguous. The CDR3 sequence is CASSLRALTTDTQYF. The CDR3 coding sequence is TGCGCCAGCAGCTTGCGGGCGCTCACCACAGATACGCAGTATTTT.